The 25 T cell receptor beta chains given below trace back to one sample, sequenced in a study of cytomegalovirus exposure and HLA in healthy donors. PCR was performed using 60 Vbeta and 13 Jbeta primers. TCRdb's table, derived via immunoSEQ multiplex PCR, lists solely in-frame clones and lacks some. The table lists 100,000 to 150,000 clones, approximately 74% of them singletons. Sequencing was carried out using PBMCs. Receptor source: a male donor in good health and CMV-seronegative.

The chain has TRBV4-2 and TRBJ2-1, with a weak D call TRBD2 (6 bases). The germline V gene encodes CDR1 LGHNA and CDR2 YNFKEQ. The length of the CDR3 is 16 residues. V was pared by 0 bases and J by 0 bases, with 9 bases between. CDR3 region: CASSQEPGSSYNEQFF. CDR3 sequence (DNA): TGTGCCAGCAGCCAAGAACCCGGGAGCTCCTACAATGAGCAGTTCTTC.

This clone has just a few counts. The rearrangement links TRBV9 to TRBJ1-5; 9 bases fit TRBD1. Germline-derived CDR1 and CDR2 are SGDLS and YYNGEE. The CDR3 contains 14 residues. The V gene end was trimmed by 3 bases and the J gene end by 9 bases; junction bases not matched to a gene: 7. The CDR3 sequence is CASSAGQGRGPQHF. CDR3 coding DNA: TGTGCCAGCAGCGCGGGACAGGGTCGGGGGCCCCAGCATTTT.

The chain joins TRBV4-3 to TRBJ2-7, with 12 bases that match TRBD2. Trimming at V came to 4 bases and at J to 0 bases, leaving 4 bases not matched to a gene. The germline V gene encodes CDR1 LGHNA and CDR2 YSLEER. This CDR3 is built from 16 residues. This chain's CDR3 is CASSRTSGGSSYEQYF. The CDR3 nucleotides are TGCGCCAGCAGCCGAACTAGCGGGGGGTCCTCCTACGAGCAGTACTTC.

About this clone itself: Other DNA sequences in the same sample also yield this CDR3. The chain uses TRBV30 and TRBJ2-3; D perhaps matches TRBD2 (5 bases). In germline, CDR1 is GTSNPN, CDR2 SVGIG (reference sequence). This CDR3 has 13 residues. Trimming pared 1 base from V and 6 bases from J, leaving 11 bases between. CDR3 bases: TGTGCCTGGAGTGGAGGGAGTCAGGATACGCAGTATTTT. Protein product: CAWSGGSQDTQYF. Full variable domain (outside the CDR3, taken from reference TRBV30 and TRBJ2-3): SQTIHQWPATLVQPVGSPLSLECTVEGTSNPNLYWYRQAAGRGLQLLFYSVGIGQISSEVPQNLSASRPQDRQFILSSKKLLLSDSGFYLCAWSGGSQDTQYFGPGTRLTVL.

This sequence joins TRBV2 and TRBJ2-1; D not resolved. The CDR3 sequence is 15 residues long. The germline V gene encodes CDR1 SNHLY and CDR2 FYNNEI. V lost 4 bases, J lost 4 bases, and 14 bases lay in between. The CDR3 sequence is CASSASLQTYNEQFF. The CDR3 DNA follows: TGTGCCAGCAGTGCTTCCCTCCAAACTTACAATGAGCAGTTCTTC.

V usage is TRBV5-1 and J usage is TRBJ2-1; D may be TRBD1 (6 bases). The CDR3 covers 12 residues. Trimming stripped 8 bases from V and 6 bases from J, with 12 bases between. Germline values: CDR1 SGHRS, CDR2 YFSETQ. The CDR3 spells CASHRVGNEQFF. The CDR3 DNA reads as TGCGCCAGTCACAGGGTTGGCAATGAGCAGTTCTTC.

The chain recombines TRBV6-5 with TRBJ1-2; D unclear. Trimming stripped 4 bases from V and 4 bases from J, with 10 bases between. The V gene's germline CDR1 is MNHEY and CDR2 SVGAGI. CDR3 length: 13 amino acids. CDR3 residues: CASSSRDFYGYTF. The CDR3 nucleotides are TGTGCCAGCAGTTCACGGGATTTCTATGGCTACACCTTC.

This chain links TRBV5-4 with TRBJ2-7, with 7 bases identical to TRBD1. CDR1 is SGHNT and CDR2 is YYREEE in the germline V gene (reference sequence). This CDR3 has 13 amino acids. Trimming cost V 4 bases and J 9 bases; bases outside gene matches: 10. The CDR3 coding sequence is TGTGCCAGCAGCCGAGGGGGACAGTTGGGGCAGTACTTC. Residues: CASSRGGQLGQYF.

The chain recombines TRBV4-3 with TRBJ1-3; TRBD1 might be the D (5 bases). Trimming left V 1 base short and J 4 bases short, with 14 bases between. There are 16 residues in the CDR3. The germline V gene encodes CDR1 LGHNA and CDR2 YSLEER. CDR3 region: CASSQGPGRLGNTIYF. As DNA, the CDR3 is TGCGCCAGCAGCCAAGGCCCAGGGCGTTTAGGAAACACCATATATTTT.

The chain is built from TRBV9 and TRBJ2-2, with D perhaps TRBD2 (5 bases). CDR1 and CDR2 from the germline V gene are SGDLS and YYNGEE. Between the trimmed V and J ends, which lost 0 bases and 6 bases, there was a span of 9 bases. The CDR3 runs 14 residues. The CDR3 DNA sequence: TGTGCCAGCAGCGTAGTAGCGCCCCCCGGGGAGCTGTTTTTT. Protein sequence: CASSVVAPPGELFF.

The chain is built from TRBV4-3 and TRBJ2-3; D unresolved. Trimming removed 0 bases from V and 6 bases from J, with 7 bases in between. CDR1 is LGHNA and CDR2 is YSLEER in the germline V gene. The CDR3 totals 13 residues. CDR3 loop: CASSQDRWDTQYF. The CDR3, as DNA: TGCGCCAGCAGCCAAGATCGGTGGGATACGCAGTATTTT.

J is TRBJ2-1 and V is TRBV7-8, with 8 bases fitting TRBD2. The CDR3 is made up of 15 amino acids. Germline V CDR1 and CDR2: SGHVS, FQNEAQ. Trimming at V came to 3 bases and at J to 4 bases, leaving 5 bases not matched to a gene. The CDR3 nucleotides are TGTGCCAGCAGCTTGACTAGCGCCACTTACAATGAGCAGTTCTTC. Translated, it gives CASSLTSATYNEQFF.

This chain uses TRBV5-1 with TRBJ2-1; 16 bases align to TRBD2. This CDR3 has 19 amino acids. Germline CDR1 SGHRS, CDR2 YFSETQ. J was trimmed by 3 bases and V by 3 bases; bases with no gene match: 9. CDR3 sequence (DNA): TGCGCCAGCAGCTCGGGACTAGCGGGGGGGCCGGGCAACTACAATGAGCAGTTCTTC. Translating it yields CASSSGLAGGPGNYNEQFF.

V is TRBV4-3 and J is TRBJ1-2; D is possibly TRBD1 (5 bases). Trimming cost V 0 bases and J 8 bases, with 19 bases left between them. Germline-derived CDR1 and CDR2 are LGHNA and YSLEER. This CDR3 spans 16 amino acids. CDR3 sequence: CASSQDGGGSLWGYTF. The CDR3 region has the DNA TGCGCCAGCAGCCAAGATGGGGGAGGCAGCCTCTGGGGCTACACCTTC.

This chain uses TRBV7-2 with TRBJ2-3; 11 bases match TRBD1. This CDR3 contains 15 residues. V shed 5 bases and J 5 bases; nucleotides not matched to a gene: 6. Germline values: CDR1 SGHTA, CDR2 FQGNSA. In DNA form, the CDR3 reads TGTGCCAGCAGCATCCGGACAGGGGGCCGAGATACGCAGTATTTT. Translating gives CASSIRTGGRDTQYF.

Only a few counts were recorded for this clone. The chain is built from TRBV27 and TRBJ2-1; 7 bases line up with TRBD1. The CDR3 is 14 residues long. Germline-derived CDR1 and CDR2 are MNHEY and SMNVEV (reference sequence). With 3 bases clipped from V and 5 bases from J, the junction kept 4 bases outside the gene matches. CDR3 sequence reads: CASSLNGQDNEQFF. The CDR3 DNA sequence: TGTGCCAGCAGTTTGAACGGACAGGACAATGAGCAGTTCTTC.

CDR3 sequence (DNA): TGTGCCAGCAGTGGAAACTTACTCCGCACCACCCCAGGGCCCCAGCATTTT. Translation gives CASSGNLLRTTPGPQHF. V is TRBV2 and J is TRBJ1-5; D remains unclear. Trimming removed 4 bases from V and 9 bases from J, with 25 bases in between. Germline CDR1 reads SNHLY; CDR2 reads FYNNEI. The CDR3 is 17 amino acids.

J is TRBJ2-1 and V is TRBV7-2; D is perhaps TRBD2 (5 bases). CDR3 length equals 16 residues. Germline V CDR1 and CDR2: SGHTA, FQGNSA. The ends were cut back, 7 bases at V and 5 bases at J, with 21 bases in the middle. DNA for the CDR3: TGTGCCAGCACCCCCGGTTCTAGCATGACCCACAATGAGCAGTTCTTC. This encodes CASTPGSSMTHNEQFF.

To note about this clone: The identical CDR3 is also encoded by other nucleotide sequences in the sample. The chain carries TRBV7-9 and TRBJ1-6; 9 positions match TRBD1. V dropped 3 bases and J dropped 4; count of bases not matched to a gene: 1. The length of the CDR3 is 15 residues. In germline, CDR1 is SEHNR, CDR2 FQNEAQ (reference sequence). In nucleotides, the CDR3 is TGTGCCAGCAGCTTTGGGACAGGGTATAATTCACCCCTCCACTTT. Encoded protein: CASSFGTGYNSPLHF.

Here the CDR3 DNA reads TGTGCCAGCAGCACCCCGCGGGGGACTAGCGGGAGGGAGCAGTACTTC. It specifies CASSTPRGTSGREQYF. The chain is built from TRBV11-2 and TRBJ2-7, with 15 bases fitting TRBD2. J was trimmed by 7 bases and V by 5 bases; bases with no gene match: 9. Germline lookup yields CDR1 SGHAT and CDR2 FQNNGV. The CDR3 contains 16 residues.

V usage is TRBV6-1 and J usage is TRBJ2-1, with 14 bases identical to TRBD2. The CDR3 is 14 amino acids. V trimming: 4 bases; J trimming: 12 bases; junction bases outside the gene matches: 5. Germline values: CDR1 MNHNS, CDR2 SASEGT. CDR3 amino acids: CASSGGLAGVGQFF. DNA of the CDR3: TGTGCCAGCAGTGGGGGACTAGCGGGAGTCGGGCAGTTCTTC.

J is TRBJ2-7 and V is TRBV2; weak D call: TRBD1 (5 bases). Germline CDR1 and CDR2: SNHLY and FYNNEI. V was trimmed by 7 bases and J by 3 bases, leaving 13 bases between them. The length of the CDR3 is 13 residues. The CDR3 bases are TGTGCCAGCACCCAAAGGGGCCACTACGAGCAGTACTTC. Encoded protein: CASTQRGHYEQYF.

This sequence joins TRBV6-5 and TRBJ2-2; D ambiguous. There are 16 residues in the CDR3. The germline CDR1 and CDR2 sequences are MNHEY and SVGAGI. V was trimmed by 0 bases and J by 4 bases, leaving 12 bases between them. This CDR3 is CASSYSLGPPTGELFF. The CDR3 bases are TGTGCCAGCAGTTACTCGCTCGGTCCCCCCACCGGGGAGCTGTTTTTT.

The V call is TRBV11-1, the J call TRBJ2-4, with D possibly TRBD2 on 5 matching bases. This CDR3 contains 13 residues. The V and J ends lost 3 bases and 8 bases respectively, with 11 bases between them. Germline-derived CDR1 and CDR2 are SGHAT and FQDESV (reference sequence). CDR3 sequence: CASSFGGADIQYF. As DNA, the CDR3 is TGTGCCAGCAGCTTCGGAGGAGCGGACATTCAGTACTTC.

This clone was counted only a few times. The chain joins TRBV2 to TRBJ2-5; 10 nucleotides match TRBD2. Trimming at V came to 6 bases and at J to 5 bases, leaving 12 bases not matched to a gene. CDR1 is SNHLY and CDR2 is FYNNEI in the germline V gene. CDR3 length: 16 residues. In nucleotides, the CDR3 is TGTGCCAGCAGCGACCTAGCGGGGGCCCGGACGGAGACCCAGTACTTC. Translated: CASSDLAGARTETQYF.